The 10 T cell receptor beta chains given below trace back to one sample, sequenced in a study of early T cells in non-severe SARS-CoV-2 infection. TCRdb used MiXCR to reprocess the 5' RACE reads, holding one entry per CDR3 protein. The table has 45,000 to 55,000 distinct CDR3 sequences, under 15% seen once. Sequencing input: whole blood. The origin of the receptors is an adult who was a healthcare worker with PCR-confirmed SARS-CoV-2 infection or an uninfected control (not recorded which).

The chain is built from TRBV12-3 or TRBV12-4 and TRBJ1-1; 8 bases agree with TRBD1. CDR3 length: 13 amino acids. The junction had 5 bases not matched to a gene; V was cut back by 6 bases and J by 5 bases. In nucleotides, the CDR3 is TGTGCCAGCAGACAGGGGGTTTTGACTGAAGCTTTCTTT. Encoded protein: CASRQGVLTEAFF.

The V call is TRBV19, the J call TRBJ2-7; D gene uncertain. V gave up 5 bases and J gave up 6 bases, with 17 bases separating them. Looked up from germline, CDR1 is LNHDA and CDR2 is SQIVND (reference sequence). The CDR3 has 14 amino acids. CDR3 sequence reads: CASSPPPPGREQYF. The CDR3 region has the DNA TGTGCCAGTAGTCCTCCCCCCCCCGGGCGCGAGCAGTACTTC.

CDR3 bases: TGTGCCAGCAGCCAAACGCCGAACACCGGGGAGCTGTTTTTT. Protein product: CASSQTPNTGELFF. The gene calls are TRBV3-1 and TRBJ2-2; D is ambiguous. Trimming shortened V by 2 bases and J by 0 bases, and 4 bases separated the two germline ends. The CDR3 is 14 amino acids. Per germline, CDR1 LGHDT and CDR2 YNNKEL (reference sequence).

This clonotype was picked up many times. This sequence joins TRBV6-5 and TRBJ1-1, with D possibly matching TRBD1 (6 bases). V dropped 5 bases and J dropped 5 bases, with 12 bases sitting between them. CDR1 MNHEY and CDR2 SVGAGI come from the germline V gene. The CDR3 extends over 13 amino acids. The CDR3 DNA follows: TGTGCCAGCAGTCACGAGGGGGGAACTGAAGCTTTCTTT. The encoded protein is CASSHEGGTEAFF.

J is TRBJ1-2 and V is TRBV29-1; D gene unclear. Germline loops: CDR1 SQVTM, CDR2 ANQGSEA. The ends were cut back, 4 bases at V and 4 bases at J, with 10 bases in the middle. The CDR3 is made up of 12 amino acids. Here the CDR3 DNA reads TGCAGCGTTGCCGTCGGAGTCTATGGCTACACCTTC. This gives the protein CSVAVGVYGYTF.

CDR3 nucleotide sequence: TGCAGCGTAGTAGCTAGCGGGGGTTCCTACGAGCAGTACTTC. It translates to CSVVASGGSYEQYF. The chain combines TRBV29-1 with TRBJ2-7, with 10 bases fitting TRBD2. The germline gives CDR1 SQVTM, CDR2 ANQGSEA. J gave up 1 base and V 6 bases, and 6 bases lay outside the gene matches. The CDR3 extends over 14 amino acids.

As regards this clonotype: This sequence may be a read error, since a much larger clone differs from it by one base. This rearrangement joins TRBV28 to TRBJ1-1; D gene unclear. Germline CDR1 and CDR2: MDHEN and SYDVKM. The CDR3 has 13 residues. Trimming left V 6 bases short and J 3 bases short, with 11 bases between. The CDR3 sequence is CASSQVMYTEAFF. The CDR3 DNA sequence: TGTGCCAGCAGCCAAGTGATGTACACTGAAGCTTTCTTT.

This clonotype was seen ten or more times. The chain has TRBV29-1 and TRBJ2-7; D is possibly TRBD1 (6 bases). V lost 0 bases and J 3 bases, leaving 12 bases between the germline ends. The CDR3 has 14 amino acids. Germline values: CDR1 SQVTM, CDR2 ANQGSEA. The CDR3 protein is CSVEDRGVSYEQYF. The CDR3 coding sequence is TGCAGCGTTGAAGACAGGGGAGTGAGCTACGAGCAGTACTTC.

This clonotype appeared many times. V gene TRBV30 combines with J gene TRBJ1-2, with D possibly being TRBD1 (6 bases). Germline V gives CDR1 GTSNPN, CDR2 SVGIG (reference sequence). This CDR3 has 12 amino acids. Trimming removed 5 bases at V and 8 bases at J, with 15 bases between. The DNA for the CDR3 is TGTGCCTGGGACAGGAAGGGTCGGGGCTACACCTTC. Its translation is CAWDRKGRGYTF.

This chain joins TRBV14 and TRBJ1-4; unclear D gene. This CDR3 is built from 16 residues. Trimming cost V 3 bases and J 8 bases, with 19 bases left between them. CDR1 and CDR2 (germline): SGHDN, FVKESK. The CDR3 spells CASSQGSLSVGEKLFF. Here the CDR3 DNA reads TGTGCCAGCAGCCAGGGCAGCCTCTCGGTAGGGGAAAAACTGTTTTTT.